This TCR beta chain stems from a study of T cell responses to AZD1222 COVID-19 vaccine (dated by TCRdb to the early 2020s). With regard to the full study: A total of 233 trial participants underwent TCR sequencing, of whom 207 had received two doses of AZD1222 and 26 had received two doses of the MenACWY control vaccine. Trial participants were enrolled by age into subgroups of 18-55, 56-69 and 70-plus years, and around 140, 26 and 57 TCR-sequenced participants, respectively, were included in these subgroups.

The sample's time point label, decoded: baseline before first vaccination. The treatment or condition label corresponds to: meningococcal conjugate vaccine given as trial control. Samples from vaccinated people were obtained from the UK trials COV001 and COV002, which included a single-blind randomized controlled phase 2/3 trial of AZD1222 (ChAdOx1 nCoV-19) in healthy adults. Trial participant PBMC samples were collected at day 0 and day 28 after the second dose for TCRbeta chain sequencing. The CDR3 regions of human TCRbeta chains were subjected to immunosequencing. Per the original workflow: Repertoire TCRs were matched against a reference library of SARS-CoV-2-specific TCRs generated with the MIRA antigen-specificity platform. Breadth meant the fraction of unique TCRs that were SARS-CoV-2-associated, whereas depth meant the fraction of total T cells that were SARS-CoV-2-associated. Each spike-specific TCR was assigned to its reactive spike region and to a CD4 or CD8 class using the MIRA data. Log10-transformed breadth and depth values were compared by one-way ANOVA with Sidak's multiple comparisons tests. TCRdb provides this immuneACCESS table in a form limited to in-frame rearrangements. Some clones are lacking; in checked studies, under half of them reflect an unresolved V gene, and why the rest are absent is not known. V and J calls and clone size follow that table, whereas D and trimming were derived from the DNA. Recorded for this sample are about 110,000 clones; roughly 87% of them occurred a single time. The top ten constitute approximately 3.1% of the sample.

Here is what the overall study found, with its caveats: Conclusions about previously exposed vaccinees are limited, since just six AZD1222 recipients were seropositive for SARS-CoV-2 at baseline. Participants were mostly white British and included more females than males, and it was suggested by the authors that clonal diversity may have been underestimated. A significant rise in spike-specific TCR breadth and depth was observed after two AZD1222 doses relative to day 0 and relative to MenACWY recipients. Nearly half of unique spike-specific TCRs reportedly recognized epitopes outside regions mutated in the B.1.351 and B.1.1.7 variants. The 56-69-year group was small, and its depth increase did not reach significance, likely because of low power. The whole spike protein was spanned by vaccine-associated CD4 TCRs, and dominant responses were seen in regions 160-218 and 743-854. Because no day 14 peak-response samples were available, the repertoires could be characterized only after the peak T cell response.

The germline V gene gives CDR1 as SGHNT and CDR2 as YENEEA. V and J are trimmed by 8 bases and 0 bases, and the gene matches miss 16 bases of the junction. Spanning cysteine to phenylalanine, the CDR3 consists of 18 amino acids. Only the CDR3 region is kept as DNA, spanning 54 bases read in frame from base 1. Remarks on this clone: Its antigen is currently not known. Per-base quality was not reported, and no clone a single base away is much larger than it.

The sequence came from an adult in good health. The specimen was peripheral blood, collected on day 0 of MenACWY control vaccination. The V and J genes are TRBV11-3 and TRBJ2-1; TRBD2 agrees with 7 junctional bases. The nucleotide sequence is TGTGCCAGCGCTAACGACCATAGCGGGTCGACCTCCTACAATGAGCAGTTCTTC. Its coded protein is CASANDHSGSTSYNEQFF. The CDR3, completed at both ends by the reference TRBV11-3 and TRBJ2-1 genes, gives the full variable domain EAGVVQSPRYKIIEKKQPVAFWCNPISGHNTLYWYLQNLGQGPELLIRYENEEAVDDSQLPKDRFSAERLKGVDSTLKIQPAELGDSAVYLCASANDHSGSTSYNEQFFGPGTRLTVL.